Shown below are 27 T cell receptor beta chains from a single sample sequenced in a study of cytomegalovirus exposure and HLA in healthy donors. Primers for the PCR totalled 60 Vbeta and 13 Jbeta. TCRdb keeps only in-frame clones here, not all; method: immunoSEQ multiplex PCR. The table shows around 110,000 clones, with roughly 80% occurring only once. The specimen sequenced was PBMCs. These TCRs come from a man under 40 in good health and CMV-seronegative.

This clone was picked up a small number of times. The DNA for the CDR3 is TGTGCTATTAGCACTGAAGCTTTCTTT. Translation gives CAISTEAFF. The V and J genes are TRBV12-5 and TRBJ1-1; D is uncertain. With 10 bases removed from V and 4 bases from J, the gap between germline ends came to 4 bases. The germline V gene encodes CDR1 LGHNT and CDR2 FRNRAP. The CDR3 has 9 amino acids.

The V and J genes are TRBV13 and TRBJ2-7; 14 nucleotides match TRBD2. The trim removed 5 bases at V and 4 bases at J, leaving 13 bases unmatched. Germline lookup yields CDR1 PRHDT and CDR2 FYEKMQ (reference sequence). The CDR3 length is 18 residues. The CDR3 DNA follows: TGTGCCAGCAGCATGTTTAGGCCGGGACTAGCGGGAGAGTACGAGCAGTACTTC. Amino acids: CASSMFRPGLAGEYEQYF.

The chain employs TRBV27 and TRBJ2-5; TRBD2 might be the D (5 bases). Germline loops: CDR1 MNHEY, CDR2 SMNVEV (reference sequence). The CDR3 totals 13 residues. V shed 5 bases and J shed 2 bases, with 9 bases lying between them. The chain's CDR3 is CASSRPGQETQYF. DNA for the CDR3: TGTGCCAGCAGTAGACCGGGGCAAGAGACCCAGTACTTC.

In this sample, this clone turned up a few times. The V call is TRBV2, the J call TRBJ1-1; D may be TRBD1 (5 bases). CDR3 length equals 14 residues. With 9 bases removed from V and 7 bases from J, the gap between germline ends came to 21 bases. Germline V gene sequence: CDR1 SNHLY, CDR2 FYNNEI. CDR3 loop: CASGFLTARGEAFF. CDR3 sequence (DNA): TGTGCCAGTGGATTTTTGACGGCAAGGGGTGAAGCTTTCTTT.

The rearrangement links TRBV5-4 to TRBJ2-7; D is unclear. CDR3 size: 16 residues. The germline V and J ends were trimmed by 1 base and 5 bases, with 19 bases remaining between them. Germline V gene sequence: CDR1 SGHNT, CDR2 YYREEE (reference sequence). This CDR3 reads CASSLRGVGGNNEQYF. DNA for the CDR3: TGTGCCAGCAGCTTGAGAGGCGTCGGCGGCAATAACGAGCAGTACTTC.

The chain has TRBV7-9 and TRBJ1-1, with D possibly TRBD1 on 5 matching bases. The CDR3 runs 15 residues. Deletions cut 7 bases from V and 0 bases from J, with 15 bases between. The V gene's germline CDR1 is SEHNR and CDR2 FQNEAQ (reference sequence). CDR3 DNA: TGTGCCAGCACCTGGACACCCGGCATGAACACTGAAGCTTTCTTT. The encoded protein is CASTWTPGMNTEAFF.

V is TRBV7-8 and J is TRBJ2-7; tentatively, D is TRBD1 (6 bases). The V end was cut by 5 bases, the J end by 6 bases, with 17 bases between. Germline loops: CDR1 SGHVS, CDR2 FQNEAQ. The length of the CDR3 is 14 residues. CDR3 residues: CASSPDRYKGEQYF. CDR3 in DNA: TGTGCCAGCAGCCCAGACAGGTATAAGGGCGAGCAGTACTTC.

The chain couples TRBV15 to TRBJ2-7; TRBD1 agrees at 8 bases. The germline V gene encodes CDR1 LNHNV and CDR2 YYDKDF (reference sequence). CDR3 length equals 15 residues. V lost 4 bases and J lost 3; bases outside the gene matches: 8. The CDR3 here is CATSKSGTGFYEQYF. The CDR3 DNA sequence: TGTGCCACCAGCAAATCCGGGACAGGATTCTACGAGCAGTACTTC. The full variable domain, with the rest looked up from reference TRBV15 and TRBJ2-7, is DAMVIQNPRYQVTQFGKPVTLSCSQTLNHNVMYWYQQKSSQAPKLLFHYYDKDFNNEADTPDNFQSRRPNTSFCFLDIRSPGLGDTAMYLCATSKSGTGFYEQYFGPGTRLTVT.

The chain recombines TRBV6-5 with TRBJ2-7; tentatively, D is TRBD1 (7 bases). Germline CDR1 reads MNHEY; CDR2 reads SVGAGI. The CDR3 length is 14 residues. Trimming shortened V by 8 bases and J by 2 bases, and 16 bases separated the two germline ends. The CDR3 spells CASRRDSTTYEQYF. As DNA, the CDR3 is TGTGCCAGCCGGAGGGACAGTACCACCTACGAGCAGTACTTC.

This chain links TRBV6-5 with TRBJ1-1; 8 bases line up with TRBD1. This CDR3 has 16 amino acids. CDR1 is MNHEY, CDR2 SVGAGI, per germline. J lost 2 bases, V lost 0 bases, and 5 bases had no gene match. The CDR3 nucleotides are TGTGCCAGCAGTTACTCTGGTCCAGGGGGCAACACTGAAGCTTTCTTT. This gives the protein CASSYSGPGGNTEAFF.

This chain connects TRBV7-9 to TRBJ2-7; 9 bases map to TRBD1. The CDR3 has 14 amino acids. Germline V lookup: CDR1 SEHNR, CDR2 FQNEAQ (reference sequence). Losses at the gene ends were 7 bases for V and 4 bases for J; bases not matched to a gene: 8. This chain's CDR3 is CASTPGQGLYEQYF. CDR3 in DNA: TGTGCCAGCACACCGGGACAGGGATTGTACGAGCAGTACTTC. The whole variable domain, remainder taken from reference TRBV7-9 and TRBJ2-7, is DTGVSQNPRHKITKRGQNVTFRCDPISEHNRLYWYRQTLGQGPEFLTYFQNEAQLEKSRLLSDRFSAERPKGSFSTLEIQRTEQGDSAMYLCASTPGQGLYEQYFGPGTRLTVT.

This clone was seen only once. The rearrangement links TRBV5-1 to TRBJ2-3, with a weak D call TRBD2 (6 bases). Germline V gives CDR1 SGHRS, CDR2 YFSETQ. V was pared by 4 bases and J by 6 bases, with 9 bases between. The CDR3 length is 12 residues. CDR3 protein: CASSPGGDTQYF. CDR3 nucleotide sequence: TGCGCCAGCAGCCCTGGGGGGGATACGCAGTATTTT.

The rearrangement links TRBV6-4 to TRBJ2-3, with D possibly being TRBD2 (6 bases). Trimming took off 3 bases at V and 6 bases at J, with 13 bases between the two ends. This CDR3 is 14 amino acids long. In germline, CDR1 is MRHNA, CDR2 SNTAGT. The CDR3: CASSDTGEGDTQYF. The CDR3 DNA follows: TGTGCCAGCAGTGATACGGGAGAGGGGGATACGCAGTATTTT.

This chain links TRBV4-1 with TRBJ1-2; a possible D gene is TRBD1 (5 bases). V was clipped by 5 bases and J by 2 bases, with 15 bases between them. Germline CDR1 reads MGHRA; CDR2 reads YSYEKL. This CDR3 spans 15 amino acids. The CDR3 DNA is TGCGCCAGCAGCTCTTCGACAGCCAAAAACTATGGCTACACCTTC. It is translated as CASSSSTAKNYGYTF.

This chain connects TRBV7-2 to TRBJ2-7; D is possibly TRBD2 (5 bases). The CDR3 runs 14 residues. Germline lookup yields CDR1 SGHTA and CDR2 FQGNSA. The V gene lost 5 bases and the J gene lost 5 bases, with 16 bases spanning the gap. CDR3 sequence (DNA): TGTGCCAGCAGCGCCCCACCGCTGAGGGACGAGCAGTACTTC. Its protein product is CASSAPPLRDEQYF.

The chain uses TRBV6-5 and TRBJ2-1; 8 nucleotides line up with TRBD1. The CDR3 has 15 amino acids. From germline, CDR1 is MNHEY and CDR2 SVGAGI. V dropped 5 bases and J dropped 9; count of bases not matched to a gene: 12. The DNA of the CDR3 is TGTGCCAGCAGTGGGGGCAGGGGGCGCTTGAGTGAGCAGTTCTTC. Translating it yields CASSGGRGRLSEQFF.

The rearrangement joins TRBV28 to TRBJ1-2; D possibly corresponds to TRBD1 (5 bases). V lost 2 bases to trimming and J lost 2 bases, with 6 bases between them. The V gene's germline CDR1 is MDHEN and CDR2 SYDVKM. The CDR3 has 13 amino acids. The DNA for the CDR3 is TGTGCCAGCAGTTTACGGACAAACTATGGCTACACCTTC. As protein: CASSLRTNYGYTF.

This chain connects TRBV4-1 to TRBJ2-3; 8 bases align to TRBD2. The CDR3 sequence is 19 residues long. The J segment lost 0 bases and the V segment lost 5 bases, leaving 16 bases of the junction unmatched. Germline lookup yields CDR1 MGHRA and CDR2 YSYEKL. DNA of the CDR3: TGCGCCAGCAGCTATAATCGGCTTAGCGGGGCCAAAAGCACAGATACGCAGTATTTT. Translated: CASSYNRLSGAKSTDTQYF.

This clone came up a few times. The V and J genes are TRBV5-1 and TRBJ2-7; 9 bases align to TRBD1. CDR1 is SGHRS and CDR2 is YFSETQ in the germline V gene. The CDR3 extends over 13 amino acids. Losses at the gene ends were 5 bases for V and 4 bases for J; bases not matched to a gene: 4. This chain's CDR3 is CASSYGTGYEQYF. CDR3 nucleotide sequence: TGCGCCAGCAGTTATGGGACAGGGTACGAGCAGTACTTC.

The chain combines TRBV7-2 with TRBJ2-2; possible D gene TRBD2, 6 bases. The length of the CDR3 is 16 residues. Germline loops: CDR1 SGHTA, CDR2 FQGNSA. Trimming left V 0 bases short and J 4 bases short, with 12 bases between. CDR3 region: CASSLAGGGTTGELFF. The DNA for the CDR3 is TGTGCCAGCAGCTTAGCCGGTGGCGGGACCACCGGGGAGCTGTTTTTT.

V is TRBV7-3 and J is TRBJ2-3; 10 bases are a match to TRBD2. The CDR3 length is 15 residues. Germline values: CDR1 SGHTA, CDR2 FQGTGA. Unmatched junction bases numbered 3, after V lost 4 bases and J lost 2 bases. This CDR3 reads CASSSGLAATDTQYF. The CDR3, as DNA: TGTGCCAGCAGCTCCGGACTAGCGGCCACAGATACGCAGTATTTT.

The CDR3 nucleotides read TGTGCCTGGAGGTACAGGGGCGGCTATGGCTACACCTTC. As protein: CAWRYRGGYGYTF. V usage is TRBV30 and J usage is TRBJ1-2, with 7 bases aligning to TRBD1. Germline lookup yields CDR1 GTSNPN and CDR2 SVGIG (reference sequence). Losses at the gene ends were 3 bases for V and 4 bases for J; bases not matched to a gene: 5. The CDR3 length is 13 residues.

The chain is built from TRBV2 and TRBJ1-6, with D possibly TRBD1 on 5 matching bases. The CDR3 loop spans 10 amino acids. V was pared by 11 bases and J by 10 bases, with 9 bases between. Germline CDR1 is SNHLY and CDR2 is FYNNEI. CDR3 sequence: CASGGSPLHF. The CDR3 nucleotides are TGTGCCTCCGGGGGGTCACCCCTCCACTTT.

This clone was observed once. The rearrangement joins TRBV28 to TRBJ1-1; 7 positions match TRBD1. CDR1 and CDR2 from the germline V gene are MDHEN and SYDVKM. After removal of 11 bases from V and 2 bases from J, the junction contained 8 bases not matched to a gene. The CDR3 is made up of 13 amino acids. DNA for the CDR3: TGTGCCGGAAGAACAGGGGTAAACACTGAAGCTTTCTTT. Protein sequence: CAGRTGVNTEAFF.

The sample holds a few counts of this clone. The chain recombines TRBV2 with TRBJ2-6, with D possibly being TRBD1 (5 bases). Germline CDR1 SNHLY, CDR2 FYNNEI. The CDR3 runs to 21 residues. V was shortened by 3 bases and J by 0 bases, with 24 bases between the two germline ends. Here the CDR3 reads CASSEDVETASYLSGANVLTF. DNA of the CDR3: TGTGCCAGCAGTGAGGATGTCGAGACAGCAAGTTATCTCTCTGGGGCCAACGTCCTGACTTTC.

The chain couples TRBV5-8 to TRBJ2-5; 7 nucleotides line up with TRBD2. Germline CDR1 SGHTS, CDR2 YDEGEE. Losses at the gene ends were 1 base for V and 5 bases for J; bases not matched to a gene: 17. The CDR3 is 18 residues long. The CDR3 here is CASSLFIPAVAGVETQYF. CDR3 DNA: TGTGCCAGCAGCTTGTTTATCCCCGCTGTAGCGGGTGTCGAGACCCAGTACTTC.

The chain joins TRBV5-4 to TRBJ2-3; D call uncertain. Germline values: CDR1 SGHNT, CDR2 YYREEE (reference sequence). V was clipped by 4 bases and J by 8 bases, with 11 bases between them. CDR3 size: 12 residues. CDR3 in amino acids: CASSQSTGTQYF. CDR3 DNA: TGTGCCAGCAGCCAATCAACGGGTACGCAGTATTTT.